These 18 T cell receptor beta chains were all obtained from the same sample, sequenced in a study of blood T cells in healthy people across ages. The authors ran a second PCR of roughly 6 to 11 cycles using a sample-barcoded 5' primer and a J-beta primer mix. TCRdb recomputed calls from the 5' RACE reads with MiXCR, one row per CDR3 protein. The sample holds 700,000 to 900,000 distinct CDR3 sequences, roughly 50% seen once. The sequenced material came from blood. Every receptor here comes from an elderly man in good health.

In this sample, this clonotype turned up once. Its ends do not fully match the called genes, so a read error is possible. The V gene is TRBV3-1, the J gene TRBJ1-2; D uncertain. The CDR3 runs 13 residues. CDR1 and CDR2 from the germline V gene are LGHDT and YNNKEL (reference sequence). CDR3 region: CASSHIPNYGYIF. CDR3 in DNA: TGTGCCAGCAGCCACATCCCTAACTATGGCTACATCTTC.

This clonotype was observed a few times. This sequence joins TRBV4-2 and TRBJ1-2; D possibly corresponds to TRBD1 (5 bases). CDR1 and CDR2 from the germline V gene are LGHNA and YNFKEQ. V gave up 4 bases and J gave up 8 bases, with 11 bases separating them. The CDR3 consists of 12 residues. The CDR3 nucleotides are TGTGCCAGCAGCCGGGACTTCAAAGGCTACACCTTC. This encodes CASSRDFKGYTF.

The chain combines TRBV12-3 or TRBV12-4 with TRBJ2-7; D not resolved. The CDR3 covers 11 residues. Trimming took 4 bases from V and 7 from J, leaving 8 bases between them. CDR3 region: CASSSQQEQYF. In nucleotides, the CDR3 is TGTGCCAGCAGTTCCCAGCAGGAGCAGTACTTC.

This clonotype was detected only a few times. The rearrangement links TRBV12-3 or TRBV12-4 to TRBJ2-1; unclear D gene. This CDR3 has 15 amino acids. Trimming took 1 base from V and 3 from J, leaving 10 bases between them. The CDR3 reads CASSLGRLVYNEQFF. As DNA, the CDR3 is TGTGCCAGCAGTTTAGGCCGTCTAGTCTACAATGAGCAGTTCTTC.

CDR3 DNA sequence: TGCGCCAGCAGTGATGTCGGACAGACTAGCGGGAGACATGAGCAGTTCTTC. Its translation is CASSDVGQTSGRHEQFF. The V and J genes are TRBV10-1 and TRBJ2-1, with 12 bases lining up with TRBD2. Germline-derived CDR1 and CDR2 are WNHNN and SYGVQD (reference sequence). Trimming cost V 3 bases and J 8 bases; bases outside gene matches: 11. The CDR3 sequence is 17 residues long.

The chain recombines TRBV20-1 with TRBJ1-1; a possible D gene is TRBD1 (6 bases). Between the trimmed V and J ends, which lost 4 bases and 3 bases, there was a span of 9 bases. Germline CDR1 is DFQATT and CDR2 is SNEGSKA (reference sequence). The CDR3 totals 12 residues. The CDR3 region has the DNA TGCAGTGCTACAAAGGGGGACACTGAAGCTTTCTTT. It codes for CSATKGDTEAFF.

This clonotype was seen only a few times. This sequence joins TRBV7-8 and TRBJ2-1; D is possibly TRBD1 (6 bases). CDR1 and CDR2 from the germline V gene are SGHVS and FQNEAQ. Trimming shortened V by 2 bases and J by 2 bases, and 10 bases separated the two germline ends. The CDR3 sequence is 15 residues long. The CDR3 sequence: CASSLFQGPYNEQFF. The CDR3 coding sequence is TGTGCCAGCAGCTTATTCCAGGGGCCCTACAATGAGCAGTTCTTC. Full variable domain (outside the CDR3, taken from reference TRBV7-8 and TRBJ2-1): GAGVSQSPRYKVAKRGQDVALRCDPISGHVSLFWYQQALGQGPEFLTYFQNEAQLDKSGLPSDRFFAERPEGSVSTLKIQRTQQEDSAVYLCASSLFQGPYNEQFFGPGTRLTVL.

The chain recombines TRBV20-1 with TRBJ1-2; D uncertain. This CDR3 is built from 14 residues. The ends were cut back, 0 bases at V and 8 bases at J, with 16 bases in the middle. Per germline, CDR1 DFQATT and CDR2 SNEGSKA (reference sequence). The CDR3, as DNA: TGCAGTGCTAGAGATGGAAAGAGAGCGATGGGCTACACCTTC. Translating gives CSARDGKRAMGYTF.

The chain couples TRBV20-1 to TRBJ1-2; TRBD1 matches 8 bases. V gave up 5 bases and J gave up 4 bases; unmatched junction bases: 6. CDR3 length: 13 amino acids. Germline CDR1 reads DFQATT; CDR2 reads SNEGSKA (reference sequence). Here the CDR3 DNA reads TGCAGTGCTGCGCAGGACAGGGTCTATGGCTACACCTTC. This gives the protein CSAAQDRVYGYTF.

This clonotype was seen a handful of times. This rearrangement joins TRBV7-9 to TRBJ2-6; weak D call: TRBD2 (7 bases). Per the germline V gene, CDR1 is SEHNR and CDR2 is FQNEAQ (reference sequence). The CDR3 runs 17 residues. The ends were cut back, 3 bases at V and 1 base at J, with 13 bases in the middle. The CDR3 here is CASSFPGGGSGANVLTF. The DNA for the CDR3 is TGTGCCAGCAGCTTTCCGGGGGGCGGATCTGGGGCCAACGTCCTGACTTTC.

This CDR3 is CASSNSQGSSADTQYF. As DNA, the CDR3 is TGTGCCAGTAGTAACTCACAGGGCAGCTCGGCAGATACGCAGTATTTT. The chain couples TRBV19 to TRBJ2-3; the D gene is possibly TRBD1 (6 bases). CDR1 and CDR2 (germline): LNHDA, SQIVND (reference sequence). The CDR3 consists of 16 residues. V was cut by 4 bases and J by 4 bases, with 18 bases left in between.

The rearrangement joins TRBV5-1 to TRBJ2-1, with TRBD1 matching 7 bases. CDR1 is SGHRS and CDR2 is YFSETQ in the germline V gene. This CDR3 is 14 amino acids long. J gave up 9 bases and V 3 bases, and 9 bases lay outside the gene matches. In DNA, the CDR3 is TGCGCCAGCAGCTCACAGGGGCCGCAAGTTGAGCAGTTCTTC. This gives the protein CASSSQGPQVEQFF.

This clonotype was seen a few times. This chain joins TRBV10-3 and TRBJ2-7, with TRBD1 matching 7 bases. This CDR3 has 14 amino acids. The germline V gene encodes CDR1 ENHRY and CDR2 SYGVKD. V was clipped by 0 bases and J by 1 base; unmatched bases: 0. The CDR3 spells CAISESTGSYEQYF. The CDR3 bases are TGTGCCATCAGTGAGTCGACAGGGTCCTACGAGCAGTACTTC.

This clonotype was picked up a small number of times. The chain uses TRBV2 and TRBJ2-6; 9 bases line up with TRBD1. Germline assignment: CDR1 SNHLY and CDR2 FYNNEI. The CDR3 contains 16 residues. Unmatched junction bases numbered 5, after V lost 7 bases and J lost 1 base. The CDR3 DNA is TGTGCCAGCACCCTACAGGGGGCTTCTGGGGCCAACGTCCTGACTTTC. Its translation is CASTLQGASGANVLTF.

The CDR3: CASSELGSAFEPQHF. CDR3 DNA sequence: TGTGCCAGCAGTGAATTGGGCAGTGCCTTTGAGCCCCAGCATTTT. The rearrangement uses TRBV25-1 and TRBJ1-5; D call uncertain. The germline V and J ends were trimmed by 1 base and 8 bases, with 15 bases remaining between them. This CDR3 has 15 amino acids. Germline-derived CDR1 and CDR2 are MGHDK and SYGVNS.

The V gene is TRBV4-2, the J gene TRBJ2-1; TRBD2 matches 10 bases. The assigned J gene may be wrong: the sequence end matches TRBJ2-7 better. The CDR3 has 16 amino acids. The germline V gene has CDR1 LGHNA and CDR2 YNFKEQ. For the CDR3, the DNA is TGTGCCAGCAGTCGTAATCTAGCGGGGGTCTACAATGAGCAGTACTTC. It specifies CASSRNLAGVYNEQYF.

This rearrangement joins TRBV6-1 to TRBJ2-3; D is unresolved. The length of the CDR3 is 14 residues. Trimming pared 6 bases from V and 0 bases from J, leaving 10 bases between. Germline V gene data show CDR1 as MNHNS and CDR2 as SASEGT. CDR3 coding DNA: TGTGCCAGCAGACGGACGGTTAGCACAGATACGCAGTATTTT. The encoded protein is CASRRTVSTDTQYF.

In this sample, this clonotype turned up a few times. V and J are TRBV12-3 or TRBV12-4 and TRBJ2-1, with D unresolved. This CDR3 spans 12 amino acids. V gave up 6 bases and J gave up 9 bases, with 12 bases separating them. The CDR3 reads CASSPRPPEQFF. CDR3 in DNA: TGTGCCAGCAGCCCCCGGCCGCCTGAGCAGTTCTTC.